This T cell receptor (beta chain) was sequenced for a study of sequential checkpoint blockade in melanoma. Study context: Randomization was 1:1 between first-line nivolumab→ipilimumab and ipilimumab→nivolumab.

This CDR3 contains 13 residues. Germline V gene data show CDR1 as SGDLS and CDR2 as YYNGEE. The V gene lost 0 bases and the J gene lost 11 bases, with 14 bases spanning the gap. Treatment noted: randomized to nivolumab then ipilimumab (arm A) or the reverse (arm B). DNA-damaging chemotherapy had not been given to any patient beforehand. Profiling relied on immunoSEQ multiplex PCR, and the TCRdb table lists in-frame clones only, not all of them. Among some 16,000 clones listed, approximately 93% were seen once. This receptor was taken from a human donor with melanoma. V and J are TRBV9 and TRBJ1-1, with D possibly being TRBD1 (5 bases). Sequencing was performed on CD8+ T cells sorted from blood (inferred from file names), taken from a patient given nivolumab and ipilimumab in sequence. The CDR3 bases are TGTGCCAGCAGCGTAGTAGGGGAGGCGGGGGCTTTCTTT. It translates to CASSVVGEAGAFF.